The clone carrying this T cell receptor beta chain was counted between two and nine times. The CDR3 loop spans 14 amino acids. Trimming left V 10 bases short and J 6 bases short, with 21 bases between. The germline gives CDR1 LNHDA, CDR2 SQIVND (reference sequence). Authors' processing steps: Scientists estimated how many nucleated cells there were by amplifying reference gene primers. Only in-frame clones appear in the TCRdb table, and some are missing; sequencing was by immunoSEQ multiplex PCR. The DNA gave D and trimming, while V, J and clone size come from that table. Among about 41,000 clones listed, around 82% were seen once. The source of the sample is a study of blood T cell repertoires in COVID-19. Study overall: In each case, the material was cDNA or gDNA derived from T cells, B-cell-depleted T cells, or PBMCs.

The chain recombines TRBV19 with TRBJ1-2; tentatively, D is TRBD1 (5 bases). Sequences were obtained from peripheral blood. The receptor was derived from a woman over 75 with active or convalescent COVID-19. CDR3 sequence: CAISQGTGVHGYTF. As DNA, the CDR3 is TGTGCCATCAGTCAGGGAACCGGAGTCCATGGCTACACCTTC.